This is a list of T cell receptor beta chains from one sample in a study of cytomegalovirus exposure and HLA in healthy donors. Profiled with immunoSEQ multiplex PCR; TCRdb holds only in-frame clones, not every one. The sample holds roughly 200,000 clones; approximately 82% are singletons and the top ten take roughly 1.7%. Sample: PBMCs. These receptors all come from a man aged 35 to 55 in good health and CMV-seropositive. The CDR3 runs from the conserved cysteine through the conserved F or W. The D gene is left open where the match is weak. Clone sizes are given selectively: once, few, many, or a class where the clone is expanded.

J gene	D gene	V gene	clone size	CDR3 DNA	CDR3 protein
TRBJ1-5	-	TRBV19	few	TGTGCCAGTAGTATCAGACAGCGTGGAAGCGGGACGCAGCCCCAGCATTTT	CASSIRQRGSGTQPQHF
TRBJ2-7	TRBD1	TRBV19	-	TGTGCCAGTAGTATCGACAGGGGTGTCAACGAGCAGTACTTC	CASSIDRGVNEQYF
TRBJ2-1	TRBD1	TRBV4-2	-	TGTGCCAGCAGCCAATCCGGGACAGACAATGAGCAGTTCTTC	CASSQSGTDNEQFF
TRBJ1-5	TRBD1	TRBV6-1	-	TGTGCCAGCAGTGATCCAGGGGGTAATCAGCCCCAGCATTTT	CASSDPGGNQPQHF
TRBJ2-3	-	TRBV9	-	TGTGCCAGCAGCGAGGGGTCCACAGATACGCAGTATTTT	CASSEGSTDTQYF
TRBJ2-6	-	TRBV6-6	once	TGTGCCAGCAGCCCAACAGGGCCTGGGGCCAACGTCCTGACTTTC	CASSPTGPGANVLTF
TRBJ2-3	-	TRBV4-2	-	TGTGCCAGCAGCCAAGGACGACAACAAAGCACAGATACGCAGTATTTT	CASSQGRQQSTDTQYF
TRBJ2-1	TRBD2	TRBV11-2	-	TGTGCCAGCAGCTCCGGGGGGAATGAGCAGTTCTTC	CASSSGGNEQFF
TRBJ2-5	TRBD2	TRBV2	-	TGTGCCACGGGGGGGTTCCAAGAGACCCAGTACTTC	CATGGFQETQYF
TRBJ2-1	TRBD2	TRBV4-3	-	TGCGCCAGCAGCCATGCCTGGACTAGCGGGATTTTCGATGAGCAGTTCTTC	CASSHAWTSGIFDEQFF
TRBJ1-2	-	TRBV18	once	TGTGCCAGCTCACCACCAGGGGGAAACTATGGCTACACCTTC	CASSPPGGNYGYTF